Sequencing of this T cell receptor beta chain was carried out in a study of cytomegalovirus exposure and HLA in healthy donors. Study conclusions and caveats: Later, TCR association rates were found to vary by HLA locus, highest for DRB1 and lowest for HLA-C. The study recorded more than 150 TCR beta chains that were cytomegalovirus-associated.

In the PCR, 60 Vbeta and 13 Jbeta primers were used. Authors' data handling: As a later analysis found, there were tens of millions of unique TCR beta chains, of which some 9.9 million were shared. Measured with immunoSEQ multiplex PCR; TCRdb has only the in-frame clones, and not every one. From that table come the V and J calls and clone size; the DNA was used to work out D and trimming. Among under 200,000 clones listed, around 77% were seen once. Germline values: CDR1 MNHEY, CDR2 SMNVEV (reference sequence). The CDR3 runs 17 residues. Unmatched junction bases numbered 20, after V lost 10 bases and J lost 5 bases. A note on this clone: Its antigen is as yet unknown.

The chain couples TRBV27 to TRBJ2-5; 9 nucleotides line up with TRBD2. This receptor was identified in a man in his sixties in good health and CMV-seronegative. The sequenced sample was PBMCs. In DNA form, the CDR3 reads TGTGCCATCCGCGCACTAGCGGGCAAACCTTCGGCGGAGACCCAGTACTTC. Translated, it gives CAIRALAGKPSAETQYF.